Listed here are 14 T cell receptor beta chains from one sample, sequenced in a study of blood T cell repertoires in COVID-19. Produced via immunoSEQ multiplex PCR; TCRdb's table is partial and in-frame only. The repertoire consists of some 100,000 clones, with around 88% occurring once and the leading ten covering 7% to 8.5%. Source material: peripheral blood. These receptors all come from a woman between 65 and 79 years old with acute or convalescent COVID-19.

This sequence joins TRBV19 and TRBJ1-4, with 7 bases matching TRBD1. J was trimmed by 3 bases and V by 2 bases; bases with no gene match: 9. The germline CDR1 and CDR2 sequences are LNHDA and SQIVND (reference sequence). The CDR3 extends over 17 amino acids. The CDR3: CASSISSGTAANEKLFF. Written as DNA, the CDR3 is TGTGCCAGTAGTATAAGTTCAGGGACAGCCGCTAATGAAAAACTGTTTTTT.

CDR3 sequence (DNA): TGTGCCACCAGCAGAGATTACGGAAAAGCGGGGGGTAGGAATGAGCAGTTCTTC. The encoded protein is CATSRDYGKAGGRNEQFF. The V and J genes are TRBV15 and TRBJ2-1; 9 positions match TRBD2. This CDR3 is 18 amino acids long. The trim removed 0 bases at V and 7 bases at J, leaving 13 bases unmatched. Per germline, CDR1 LNHNV and CDR2 YYDKDF (reference sequence).

This chain links TRBV24-1 with TRBJ2-2; 7 bases are a match to TRBD1. This CDR3 contains 17 residues. Germline CDR1 reads KGHDR; CDR2 reads SFDVKD. The J segment lost 6 bases and the V segment lost 3 bases, leaving 12 bases of the junction unmatched. CDR3 sequence (DNA): TGTGCCACCAGTGATCGCGAGAGACAGGGAGCTTCCGGGGAGCTGTTTTTT. This sequence encodes CATSDRERQGASGELFF.

The V and J genes are TRBV5-1 and TRBJ2-1, with 10 bases matching TRBD2. The CDR3 loop spans 16 amino acids. With 4 bases clipped from V and 2 bases from J, the junction kept 6 bases outside the gene matches. Germline CDR1 reads SGHRS; CDR2 reads YFSETQ. CDR3 loop: CASSPLSGRAYNEQFF. The CDR3 bases are TGCGCCAGCAGCCCCCTAAGCGGGAGGGCCTACAATGAGCAGTTCTTC.

The CDR3 DNA reads TGCGCCAGCAGCTTGGACAGGGGTGCGGGCGAGCAGTACTTC. It is translated as CASSLDRGAGEQYF. The rearrangement joins TRBV5-1 to TRBJ2-7; 7 positions agree with TRBD1. CDR3 size: 14 residues. In germline, CDR1 is SGHRS, CDR2 YFSETQ. Trimming cost V 0 bases and J 6 bases; bases outside gene matches: 6.

This chain connects TRBV2 to TRBJ1-5, with D unclear. V was trimmed by 4 bases and J by 0 bases, leaving 7 bases between them. The CDR3 loop spans 14 amino acids. CDR1 is SNHLY, CDR2 FYNNEI, per germline. CDR3 loop: CASSAAVSNQPQHF. Written as DNA, the CDR3 is TGTGCCAGCAGTGCGGCGGTTAGCAATCAGCCCCAGCATTTT.

The chain links TRBV18 to TRBJ2-2, with D perhaps TRBD1 (5 bases). V was trimmed by 1 base and J by 1 base, leaving 7 bases between them. The CDR3 extends over 15 amino acids. Germline V gene lookup returns CDR1 KGHSH and CDR2 LQKENI. For the CDR3, the DNA is TGTGCCAGCTCACCACGGCAGGGGAACACCGGGGAGCTGTTTTTT. Its protein is CASSPRQGNTGELFF.

J is TRBJ1-1 and V is TRBV11-2; a weak D match, TRBD1 (6 bases). The CDR3 contains 14 residues. Between the trimmed V and J ends, which lost 6 bases and 2 bases, there was a span of 13 bases. The germline V gene encodes CDR1 SGHAT and CDR2 FQNNGV. CDR3 DNA sequence: TGTGCCAGCAGATTCCGACAGGTTAACACTGAAGCTTTCTTT. This codes for CASRFRQVNTEAFF.

The chain has TRBV6-5 and TRBJ1-1, with D unresolved. The CDR3 totals 15 residues. Germline values: CDR1 MNHEY, CDR2 SVGAGI. Trimming removed 5 bases from V and 2 bases from J, with 15 bases in between. The CDR3 region is CASSIQVEVNTEAFF. In nucleotides, the CDR3 is TGTGCCAGCAGTATCCAGGTAGAAGTCAACACTGAAGCTTTCTTT.

This sequence joins TRBV3-1 (or the pseudogene TRBV3-2) and TRBJ1-1, with a weak D call TRBD1 (6 bases). The CDR3 is made up of 15 amino acids. The V gene lost 3 bases and the J gene lost 0 bases, with 11 bases spanning the gap. CDR1 is LGHDT and CDR2 is YNNKEL in the germline V gene (reference sequence). CDR3 region: CASSQRTVLNTEAFF. DNA of the CDR3: TGTGCCAGCAGCCAGAGGACAGTCCTGAACACTGAAGCTTTCTTT.

The V gene is TRBV12-3 or TRBV12-4, the J gene TRBJ1-2; tentative D call: TRBD1 (6 bases). V was pared by 6 bases and J by 8 bases, with 16 bases between. The CDR3 is 13 residues long. The DNA of the CDR3 is TGTGCCAGCAGCCAAACAGGGCCCTACGGCTACACCTTC. It encodes CASSQTGPYGYTF.

The CDR3 spells CASTQGLDEKLFF. The CDR3 DNA reads TGTGCCAGTACACAGGGGTTGGATGAAAAACTGTTTTTT. The chain couples TRBV6-5 to TRBJ1-4, with TRBD1 identical over 7 bases. V dropped 9 bases and J dropped 6; count of bases not matched to a gene: 7. The CDR3 sequence is 13 residues long. Germline CDR1 MNHEY, CDR2 SVGAGI.

This sequence joins TRBV5-1 and TRBJ1-5; D not resolved. This CDR3 is built from 15 residues. Trimming removed 0 bases from V and 1 base from J, with 8 bases in between. CDR1 and CDR2 from the germline V gene are SGHRS and YFSETQ. CDR3 coding DNA: TGCGCCAGCAGCTTGGTTTACGGGAGCAATCAGCCCCAGCATTTT. It translates to CASSLVYGSNQPQHF.

The chain recombines TRBV19 with TRBJ2-3; 8 bases map to TRBD2. CDR3 size: 17 residues. J was trimmed by 13 bases and V by 6 bases; bases with no gene match: 24. In germline, CDR1 is LNHDA, CDR2 SQIVND (reference sequence). CDR3 in DNA: TGTGCCAGTAGCCGCTGGCCTGGGCTGGGTCAGCGGGGGCCGGAGTATTTT. Translation: CASSRWPGLGQRGPEYF.